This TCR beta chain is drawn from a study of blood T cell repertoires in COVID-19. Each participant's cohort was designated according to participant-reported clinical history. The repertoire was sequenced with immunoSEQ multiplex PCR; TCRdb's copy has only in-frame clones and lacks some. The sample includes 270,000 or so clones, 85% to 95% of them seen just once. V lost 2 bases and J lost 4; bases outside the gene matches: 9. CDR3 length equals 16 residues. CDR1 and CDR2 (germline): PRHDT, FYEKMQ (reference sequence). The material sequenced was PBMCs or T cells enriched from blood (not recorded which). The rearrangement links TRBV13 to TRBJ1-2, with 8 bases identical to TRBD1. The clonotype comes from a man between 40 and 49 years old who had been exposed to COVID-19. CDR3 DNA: TGTGCCAGCAGCTTAAGAGGACAGGGTTACTCCTATGGCTACACCTTC. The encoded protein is CASSLRGQGYSYGYTF.